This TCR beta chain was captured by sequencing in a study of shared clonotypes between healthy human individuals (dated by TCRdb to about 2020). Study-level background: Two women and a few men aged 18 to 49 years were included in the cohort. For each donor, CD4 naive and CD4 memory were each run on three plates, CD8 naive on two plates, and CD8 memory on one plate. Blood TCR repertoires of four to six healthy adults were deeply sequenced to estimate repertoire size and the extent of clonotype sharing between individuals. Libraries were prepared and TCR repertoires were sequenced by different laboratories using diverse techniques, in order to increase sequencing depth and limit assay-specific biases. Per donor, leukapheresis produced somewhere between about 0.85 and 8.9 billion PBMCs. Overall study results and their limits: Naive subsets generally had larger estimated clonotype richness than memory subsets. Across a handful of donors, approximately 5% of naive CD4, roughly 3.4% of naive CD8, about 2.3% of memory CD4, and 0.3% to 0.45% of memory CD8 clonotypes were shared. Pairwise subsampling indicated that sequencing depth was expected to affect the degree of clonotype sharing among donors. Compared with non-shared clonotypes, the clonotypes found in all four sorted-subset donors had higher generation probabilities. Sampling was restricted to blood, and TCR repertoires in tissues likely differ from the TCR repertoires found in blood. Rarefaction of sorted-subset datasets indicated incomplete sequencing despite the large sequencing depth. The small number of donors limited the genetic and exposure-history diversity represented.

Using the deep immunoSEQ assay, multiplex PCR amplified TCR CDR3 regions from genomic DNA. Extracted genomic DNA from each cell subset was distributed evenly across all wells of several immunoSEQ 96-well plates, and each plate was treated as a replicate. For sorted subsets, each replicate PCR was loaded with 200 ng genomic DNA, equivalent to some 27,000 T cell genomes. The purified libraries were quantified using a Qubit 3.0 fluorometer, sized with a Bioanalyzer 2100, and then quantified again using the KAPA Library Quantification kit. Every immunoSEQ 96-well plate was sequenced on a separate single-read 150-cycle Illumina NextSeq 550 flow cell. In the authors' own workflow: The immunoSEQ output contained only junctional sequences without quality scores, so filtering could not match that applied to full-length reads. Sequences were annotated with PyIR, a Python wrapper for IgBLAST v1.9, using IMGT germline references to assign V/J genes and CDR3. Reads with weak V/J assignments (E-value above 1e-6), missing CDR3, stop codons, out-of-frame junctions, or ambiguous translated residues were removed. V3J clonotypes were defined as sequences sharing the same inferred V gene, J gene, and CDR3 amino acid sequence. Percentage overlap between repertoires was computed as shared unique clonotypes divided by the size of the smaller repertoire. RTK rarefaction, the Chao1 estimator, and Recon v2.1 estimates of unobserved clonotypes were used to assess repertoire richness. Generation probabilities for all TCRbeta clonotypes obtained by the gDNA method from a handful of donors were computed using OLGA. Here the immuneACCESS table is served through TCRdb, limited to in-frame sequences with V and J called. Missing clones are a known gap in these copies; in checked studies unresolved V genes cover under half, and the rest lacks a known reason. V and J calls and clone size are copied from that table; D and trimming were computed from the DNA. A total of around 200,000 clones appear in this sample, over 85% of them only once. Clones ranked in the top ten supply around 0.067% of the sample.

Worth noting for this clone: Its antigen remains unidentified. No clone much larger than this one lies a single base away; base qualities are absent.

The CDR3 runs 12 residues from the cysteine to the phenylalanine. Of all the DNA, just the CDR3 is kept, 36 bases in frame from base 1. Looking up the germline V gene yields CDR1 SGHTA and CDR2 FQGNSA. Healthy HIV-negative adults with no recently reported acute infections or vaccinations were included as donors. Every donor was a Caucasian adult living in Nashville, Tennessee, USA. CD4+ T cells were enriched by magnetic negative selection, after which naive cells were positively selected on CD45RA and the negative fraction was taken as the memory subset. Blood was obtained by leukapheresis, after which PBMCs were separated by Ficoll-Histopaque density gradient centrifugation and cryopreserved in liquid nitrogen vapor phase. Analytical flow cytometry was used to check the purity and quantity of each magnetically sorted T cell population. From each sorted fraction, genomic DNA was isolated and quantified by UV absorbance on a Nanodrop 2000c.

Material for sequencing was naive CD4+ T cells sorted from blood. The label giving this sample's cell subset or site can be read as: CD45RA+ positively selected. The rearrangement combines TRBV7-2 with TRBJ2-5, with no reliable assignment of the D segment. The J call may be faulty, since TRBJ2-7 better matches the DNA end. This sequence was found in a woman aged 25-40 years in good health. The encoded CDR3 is CASSLGSYEQYF. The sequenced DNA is TGTGCCAGCAGCTTAGGTAGCTACGAGCAGTACTTC.